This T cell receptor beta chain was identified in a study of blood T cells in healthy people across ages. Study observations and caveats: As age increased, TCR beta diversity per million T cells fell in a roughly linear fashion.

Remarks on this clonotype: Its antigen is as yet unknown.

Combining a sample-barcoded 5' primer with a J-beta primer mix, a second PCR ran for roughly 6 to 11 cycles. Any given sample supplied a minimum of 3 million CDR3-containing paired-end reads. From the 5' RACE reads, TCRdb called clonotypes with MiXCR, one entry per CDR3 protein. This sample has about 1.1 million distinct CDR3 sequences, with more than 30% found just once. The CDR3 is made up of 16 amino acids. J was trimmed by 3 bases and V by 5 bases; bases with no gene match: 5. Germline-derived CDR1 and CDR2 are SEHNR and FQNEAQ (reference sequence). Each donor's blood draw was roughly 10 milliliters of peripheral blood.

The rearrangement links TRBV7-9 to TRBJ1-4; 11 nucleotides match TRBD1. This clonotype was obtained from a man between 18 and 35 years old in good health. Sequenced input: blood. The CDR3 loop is CASSPGTGGSNEKLFF. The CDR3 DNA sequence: TGTGCCAGCAGCCCCGGGACAGGGGGATCTAATGAAAAACTGTTTTTT.